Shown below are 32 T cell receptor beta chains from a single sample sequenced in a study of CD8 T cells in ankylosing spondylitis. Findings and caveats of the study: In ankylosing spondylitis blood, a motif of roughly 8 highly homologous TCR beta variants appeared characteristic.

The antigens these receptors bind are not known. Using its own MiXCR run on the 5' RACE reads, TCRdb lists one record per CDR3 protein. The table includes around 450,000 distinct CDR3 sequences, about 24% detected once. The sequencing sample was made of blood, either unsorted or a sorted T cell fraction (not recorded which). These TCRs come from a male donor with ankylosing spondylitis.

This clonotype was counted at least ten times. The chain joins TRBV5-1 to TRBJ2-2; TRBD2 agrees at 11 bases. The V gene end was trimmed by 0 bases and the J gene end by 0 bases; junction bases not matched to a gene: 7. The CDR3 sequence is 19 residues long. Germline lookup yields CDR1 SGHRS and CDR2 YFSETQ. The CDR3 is CASSLAGTSGPPNTGELFF. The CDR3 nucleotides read TGCGCCAGCAGCTTGGCCGGGACTAGCGGACCCCCGAACACCGGGGAGCTGTTTTTT.

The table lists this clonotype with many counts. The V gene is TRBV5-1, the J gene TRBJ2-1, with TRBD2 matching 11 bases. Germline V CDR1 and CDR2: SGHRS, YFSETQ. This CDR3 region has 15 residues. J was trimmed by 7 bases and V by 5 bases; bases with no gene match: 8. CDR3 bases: TGCGCCAGCAGAACGACTAGCGGGATCGGAAATGAGCAGTTCTTC. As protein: CASRTTSGIGNEQFF.

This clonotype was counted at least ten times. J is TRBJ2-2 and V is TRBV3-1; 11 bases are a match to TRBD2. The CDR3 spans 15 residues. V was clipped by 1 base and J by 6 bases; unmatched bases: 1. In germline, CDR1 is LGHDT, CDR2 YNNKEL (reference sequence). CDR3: CASSQGLAGSGELFF. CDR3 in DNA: TGTGCCAGCAGCCAAGGACTAGCGGGATCCGGGGAGCTGTTTTTT. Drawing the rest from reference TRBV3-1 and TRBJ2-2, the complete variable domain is DTAVSQTPKYLVTQMGNDKSIKCEQNLGHDTMYWYKQDSKKFLKIMFSYNNKELIINETVPNRFSPKSPDKAHLNLHINSLELGDSAVYFCASSQGLAGSGELFFGEGSRLTVL.

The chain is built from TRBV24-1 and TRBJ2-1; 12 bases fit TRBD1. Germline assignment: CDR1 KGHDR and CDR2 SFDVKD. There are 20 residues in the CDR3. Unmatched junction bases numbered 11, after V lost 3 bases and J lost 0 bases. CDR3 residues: CATSDPPGQGARVSYNEQFF. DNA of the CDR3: TGTGCCACCAGTGATCCTCCGGGACAGGGGGCGCGAGTCTCCTACAATGAGCAGTTCTTC.

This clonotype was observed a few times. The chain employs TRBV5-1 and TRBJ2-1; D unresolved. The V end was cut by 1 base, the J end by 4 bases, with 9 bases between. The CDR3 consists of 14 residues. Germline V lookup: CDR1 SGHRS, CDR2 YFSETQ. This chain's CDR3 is CASSLRVGYNEQFF. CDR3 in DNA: TGCGCCAGCAGCTTGAGGGTCGGGTACAATGAGCAGTTCTTC.

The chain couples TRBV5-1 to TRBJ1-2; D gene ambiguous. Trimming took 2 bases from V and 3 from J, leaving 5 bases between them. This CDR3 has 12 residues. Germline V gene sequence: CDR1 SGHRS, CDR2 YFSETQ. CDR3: CASSFYDYGYTF. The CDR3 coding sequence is TGCGCCAGCAGCTTTTACGACTATGGCTACACCTTC.

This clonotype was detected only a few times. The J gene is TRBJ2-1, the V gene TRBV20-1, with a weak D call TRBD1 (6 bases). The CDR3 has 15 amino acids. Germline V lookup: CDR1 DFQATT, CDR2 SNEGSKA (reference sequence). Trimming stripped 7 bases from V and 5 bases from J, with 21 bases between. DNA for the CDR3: TGCAGTGGTACCCCCGGGACAATAAGGAACAATGAGCAGTTCTTC. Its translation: CSGTPGTIRNNEQFF.

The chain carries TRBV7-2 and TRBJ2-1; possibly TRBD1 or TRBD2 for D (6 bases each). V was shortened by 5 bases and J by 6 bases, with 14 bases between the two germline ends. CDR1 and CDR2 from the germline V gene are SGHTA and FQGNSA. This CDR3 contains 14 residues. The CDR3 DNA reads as TGTGCCAGCAGCAGGGGGGTAGGGAGCAATGAGCAGTTCTTC. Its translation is CASSRGVGSNEQFF.

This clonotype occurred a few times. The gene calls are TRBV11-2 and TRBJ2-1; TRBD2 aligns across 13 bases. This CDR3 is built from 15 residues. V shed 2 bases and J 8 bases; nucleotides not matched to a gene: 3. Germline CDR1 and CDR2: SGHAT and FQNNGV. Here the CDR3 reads CASSLTSGGVDEQFF. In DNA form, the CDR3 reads TGTGCCAGCAGCTTAACTAGCGGGGGGGTGGATGAGCAGTTCTTC.

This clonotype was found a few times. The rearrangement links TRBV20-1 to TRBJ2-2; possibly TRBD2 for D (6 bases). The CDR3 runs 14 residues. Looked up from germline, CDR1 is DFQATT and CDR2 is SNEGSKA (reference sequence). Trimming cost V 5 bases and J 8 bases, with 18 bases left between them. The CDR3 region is CSALGTSVGGELFF. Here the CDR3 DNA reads TGCAGTGCTCTCGGGACTTCTGTTGGGGGGGAGCTGTTTTTT.

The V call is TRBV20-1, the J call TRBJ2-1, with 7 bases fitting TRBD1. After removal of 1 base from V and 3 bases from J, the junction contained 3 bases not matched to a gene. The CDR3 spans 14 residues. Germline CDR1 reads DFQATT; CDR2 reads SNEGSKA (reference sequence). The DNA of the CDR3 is TGCAGTGCTAGAGGACAGGGCAACTACAATGAGCAGTTCTTC. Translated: CSARGQGNYNEQFF.

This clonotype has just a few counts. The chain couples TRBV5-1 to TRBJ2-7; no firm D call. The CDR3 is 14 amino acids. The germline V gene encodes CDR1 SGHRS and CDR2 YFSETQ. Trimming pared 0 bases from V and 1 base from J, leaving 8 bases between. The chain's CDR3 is CASSLAQDSYEQYF. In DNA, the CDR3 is TGCGCCAGCAGCTTGGCTCAGGATTCCTACGAGCAGTACTTC.

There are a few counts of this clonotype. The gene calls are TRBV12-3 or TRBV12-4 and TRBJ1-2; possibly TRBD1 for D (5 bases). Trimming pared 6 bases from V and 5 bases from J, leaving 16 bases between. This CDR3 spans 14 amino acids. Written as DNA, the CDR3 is TGTGCCAGCAGAAAGGACACCAACGAGTATGGCTACACCTTC. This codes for CASRKDTNEYGYTF.

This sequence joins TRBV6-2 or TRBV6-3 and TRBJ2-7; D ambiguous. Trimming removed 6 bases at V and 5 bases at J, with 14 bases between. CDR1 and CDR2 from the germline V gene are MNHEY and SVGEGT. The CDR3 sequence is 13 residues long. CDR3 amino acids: CASRSESGDEQYV. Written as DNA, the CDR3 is TGTGCCAGCAGATCCGAATCTGGGGACGAGCAGTACGTC.

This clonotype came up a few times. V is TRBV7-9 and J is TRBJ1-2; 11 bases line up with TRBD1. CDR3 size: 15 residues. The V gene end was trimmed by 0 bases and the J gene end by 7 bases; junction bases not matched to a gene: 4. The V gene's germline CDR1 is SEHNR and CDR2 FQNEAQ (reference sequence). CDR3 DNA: TGTGCCAGCAGCTTAGCGGGACAGGGGGTTTTTGGCTACACCTTC. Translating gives CASSLAGQGVFGYTF.

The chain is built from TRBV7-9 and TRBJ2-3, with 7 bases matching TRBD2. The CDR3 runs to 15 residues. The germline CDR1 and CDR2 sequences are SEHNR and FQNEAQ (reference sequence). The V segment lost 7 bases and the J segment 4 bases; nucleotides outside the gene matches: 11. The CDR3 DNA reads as TGTGCCAGCACCCTAGGGGCGGGAGCGGCAGATACGCAGTATTTT. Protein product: CASTLGAGAADTQYF.

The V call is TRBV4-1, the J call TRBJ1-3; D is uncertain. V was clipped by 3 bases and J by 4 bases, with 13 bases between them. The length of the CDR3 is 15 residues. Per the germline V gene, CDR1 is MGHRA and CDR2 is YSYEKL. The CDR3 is CASSQDSTVGNTIYF. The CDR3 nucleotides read TGCGCCAGCAGCCAGGACTCGACGGTCGGAAACACCATATATTTT.

The CDR3 here is CSARPRDSYQPQHF. CDR3 nucleotides: TGCAGTGCCCGACCTCGGGACAGTTATCAGCCCCAGCATTTT. This rearrangement joins TRBV20-1 to TRBJ1-5; 7 nucleotides line up with TRBD1. Unmatched junction bases numbered 10, after V lost 6 bases and J lost 5 bases. Germline V lookup: CDR1 DFQATT, CDR2 SNEGSKA (reference sequence). This CDR3 comprises 14 residues.

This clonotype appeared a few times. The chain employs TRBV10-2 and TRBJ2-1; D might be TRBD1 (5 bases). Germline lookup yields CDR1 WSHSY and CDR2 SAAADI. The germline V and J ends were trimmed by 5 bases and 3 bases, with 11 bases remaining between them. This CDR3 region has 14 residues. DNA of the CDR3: TGCGCCAGCAGTACAGGACCCAGCTACAATGAGCAGTTCTTC. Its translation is CASSTGPSYNEQFF.

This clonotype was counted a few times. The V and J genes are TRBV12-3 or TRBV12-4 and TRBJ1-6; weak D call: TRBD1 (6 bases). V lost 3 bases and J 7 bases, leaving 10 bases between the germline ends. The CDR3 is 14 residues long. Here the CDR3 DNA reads TGTGCCAGCAGTTTGGGGGGGCGGAATTCACCCCTCCACTTT. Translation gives CASSLGGRNSPLHF.

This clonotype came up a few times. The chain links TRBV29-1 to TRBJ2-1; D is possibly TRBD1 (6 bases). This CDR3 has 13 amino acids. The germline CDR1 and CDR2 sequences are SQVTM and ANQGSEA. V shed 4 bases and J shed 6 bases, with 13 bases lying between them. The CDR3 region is CSVGTAFSNEQFF. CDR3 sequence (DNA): TGCAGCGTTGGGACAGCTTTTTCCAATGAGCAGTTCTTC.

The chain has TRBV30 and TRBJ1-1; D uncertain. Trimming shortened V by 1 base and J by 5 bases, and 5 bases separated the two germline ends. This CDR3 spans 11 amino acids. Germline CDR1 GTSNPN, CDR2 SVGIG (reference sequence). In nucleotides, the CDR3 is TGTGCCTGGAGTGCGAGGACTGAAGCTTTCTTT. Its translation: CAWSARTEAFF.

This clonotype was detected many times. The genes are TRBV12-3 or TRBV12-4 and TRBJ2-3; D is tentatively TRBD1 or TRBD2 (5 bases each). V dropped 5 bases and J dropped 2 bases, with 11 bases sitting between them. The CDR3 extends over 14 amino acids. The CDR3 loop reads CASSRDDNTDTQYF. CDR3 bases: TGTGCCAGCAGTCGGGACGACAACACAGATACGCAGTATTTT.

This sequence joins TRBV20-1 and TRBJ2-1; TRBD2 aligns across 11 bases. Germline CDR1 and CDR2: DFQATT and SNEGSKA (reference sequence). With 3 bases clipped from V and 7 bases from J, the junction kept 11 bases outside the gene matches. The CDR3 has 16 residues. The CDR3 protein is CSASGRLAGRMNEQFF. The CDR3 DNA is TGCAGTGCTAGCGGGAGACTAGCGGGAAGGATGAATGAGCAGTTCTTC.

CDR3 in amino acids: CASAIDGVRTEAFF. CDR3 nucleotide sequence: TGTGCCAGCGCCATTGACGGGGTGCGCACTGAAGCTTTCTTT. The chain employs TRBV12-3 or TRBV12-4 and TRBJ1-1; D is undetermined. The V gene lost 8 bases and the J gene lost 4 bases, with 17 bases spanning the gap. There are 14 residues in the CDR3.

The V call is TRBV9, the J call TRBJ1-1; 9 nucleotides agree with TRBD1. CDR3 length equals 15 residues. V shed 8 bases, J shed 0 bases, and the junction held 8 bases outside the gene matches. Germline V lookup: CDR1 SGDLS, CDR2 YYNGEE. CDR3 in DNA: TGTGCCAGGGGACAGGGCGGACCTATGAACACTGAAGCTTTCTTT. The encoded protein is CARGQGGPMNTEAFF.

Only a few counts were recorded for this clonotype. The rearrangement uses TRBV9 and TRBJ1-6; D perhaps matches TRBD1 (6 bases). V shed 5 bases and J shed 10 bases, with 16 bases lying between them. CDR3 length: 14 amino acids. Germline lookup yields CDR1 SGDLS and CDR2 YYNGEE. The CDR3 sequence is CASSTRGEGSPLHF. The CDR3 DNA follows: TGTGCCAGCAGTACCAGGGGAGAGGGATCACCCCTCCACTTT.

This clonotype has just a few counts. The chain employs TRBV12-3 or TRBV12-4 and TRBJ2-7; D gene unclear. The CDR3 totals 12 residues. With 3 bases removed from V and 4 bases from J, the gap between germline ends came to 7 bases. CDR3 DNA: TGTGCCAGCAGTTTTGCCGGGTACGAGCAGTACTTC. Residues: CASSFAGYEQYF.

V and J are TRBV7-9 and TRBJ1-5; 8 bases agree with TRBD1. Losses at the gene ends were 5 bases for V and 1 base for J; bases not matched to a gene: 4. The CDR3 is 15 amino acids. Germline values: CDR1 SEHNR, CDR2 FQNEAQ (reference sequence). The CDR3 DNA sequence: TGTGCCAGCAGCCCTCAGGGGGCGAGCAATCAGCCCCAGCATTTT. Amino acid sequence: CASSPQGASNQPQHF.

The CDR3: CSAVAGNQETQYF. The CDR3 DNA follows: TGCAGTGCCGTAGCGGGGAACCAAGAGACCCAGTACTTC. The rearrangement joins TRBV20-1 to TRBJ2-5; TRBD2 aligns across 8 bases. Per germline, CDR1 DFQATT and CDR2 SNEGSKA (reference sequence). V lost 6 bases, J lost 0 bases, and 3 bases stayed unmatched. The CDR3 is 13 residues long.

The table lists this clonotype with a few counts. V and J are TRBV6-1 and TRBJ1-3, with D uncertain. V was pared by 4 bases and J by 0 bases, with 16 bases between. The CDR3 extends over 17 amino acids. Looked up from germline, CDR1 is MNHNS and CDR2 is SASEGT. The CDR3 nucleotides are TGTGCCAGCAGTGCGACCACGCCAATCTTCTCTGGAAACACCATATATTTT. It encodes CASSATTPIFSGNTIYF.

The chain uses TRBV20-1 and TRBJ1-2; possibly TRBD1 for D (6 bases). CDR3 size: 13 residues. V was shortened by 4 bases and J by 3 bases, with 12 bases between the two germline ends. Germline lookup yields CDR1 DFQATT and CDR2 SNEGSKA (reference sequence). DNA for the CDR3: TGCAGTGCTACTGGAGGGGGGCACTATGGCTACACCTTC. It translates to CSATGGGHYGYTF.